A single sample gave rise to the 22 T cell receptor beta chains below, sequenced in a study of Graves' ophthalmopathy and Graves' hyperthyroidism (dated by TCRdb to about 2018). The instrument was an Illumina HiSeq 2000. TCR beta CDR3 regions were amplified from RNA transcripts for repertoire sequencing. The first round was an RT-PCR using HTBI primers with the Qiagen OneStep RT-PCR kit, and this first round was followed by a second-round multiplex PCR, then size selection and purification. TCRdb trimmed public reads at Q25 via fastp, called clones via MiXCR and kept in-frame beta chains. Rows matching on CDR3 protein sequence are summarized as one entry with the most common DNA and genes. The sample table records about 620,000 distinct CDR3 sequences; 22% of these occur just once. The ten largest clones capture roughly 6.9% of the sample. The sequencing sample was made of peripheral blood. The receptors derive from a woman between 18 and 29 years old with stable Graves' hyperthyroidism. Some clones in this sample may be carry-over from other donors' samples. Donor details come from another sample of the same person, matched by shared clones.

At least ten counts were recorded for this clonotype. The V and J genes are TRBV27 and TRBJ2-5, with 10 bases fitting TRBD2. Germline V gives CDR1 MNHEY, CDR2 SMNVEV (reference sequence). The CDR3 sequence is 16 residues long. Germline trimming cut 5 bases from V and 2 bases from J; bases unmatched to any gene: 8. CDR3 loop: CASSELAGSHQETQYF. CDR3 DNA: TGTGCCAGCAGTGAACTAGCGGGGTCACATCAAGAGACCCAGTACTTC.

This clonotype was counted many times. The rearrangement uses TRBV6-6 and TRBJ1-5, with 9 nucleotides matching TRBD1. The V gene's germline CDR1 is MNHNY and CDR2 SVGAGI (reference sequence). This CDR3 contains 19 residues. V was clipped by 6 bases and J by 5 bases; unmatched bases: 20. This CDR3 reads CASRHHRDRAFTRHQPQHF. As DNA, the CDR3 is TGTGCCAGCAGGCACCACCGGGACAGGGCCTTTACGCGTCATCAGCCCCAGCATTTT.

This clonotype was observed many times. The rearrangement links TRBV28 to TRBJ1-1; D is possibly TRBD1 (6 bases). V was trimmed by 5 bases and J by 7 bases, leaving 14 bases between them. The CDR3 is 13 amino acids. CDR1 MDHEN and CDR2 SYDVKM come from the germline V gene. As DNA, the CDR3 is TGTGCCAGCAGTCCCAGGACAGCCCTTGAAGCTTTCTTT. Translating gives CASSPRTALEAFF.

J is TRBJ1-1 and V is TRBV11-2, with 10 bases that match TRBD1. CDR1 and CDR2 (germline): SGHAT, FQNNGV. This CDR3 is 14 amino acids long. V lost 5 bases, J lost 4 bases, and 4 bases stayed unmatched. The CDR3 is CASSRTGGPTEAFF. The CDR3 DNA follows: TGTGCCAGCAGCCGGACAGGGGGACCCACTGAAGCTTTCTTT.

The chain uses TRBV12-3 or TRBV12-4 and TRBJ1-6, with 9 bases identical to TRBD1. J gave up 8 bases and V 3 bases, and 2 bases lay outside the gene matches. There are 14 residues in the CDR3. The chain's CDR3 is CASSFRTGDSPLHF. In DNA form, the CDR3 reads TGTGCCAGCAGTTTCCGGACAGGGGATTCACCCCTCCACTTT.

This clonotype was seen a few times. DNA of the CDR3: TGTGCCAGCAGTAGCCCCCGACAGGGCGGCTATGGCTACACCTTC. It translates to CASSSPRQGGYGYTF. The chain carries TRBV6-2 or TRBV6-3 and TRBJ1-2, with 7 bases identical to TRBD1. Trimming cost V 5 bases and J 4 bases; bases outside gene matches: 10. Germline assignment: CDR1 MNHEY and CDR2 SVGEGT. The CDR3 length is 15 residues.

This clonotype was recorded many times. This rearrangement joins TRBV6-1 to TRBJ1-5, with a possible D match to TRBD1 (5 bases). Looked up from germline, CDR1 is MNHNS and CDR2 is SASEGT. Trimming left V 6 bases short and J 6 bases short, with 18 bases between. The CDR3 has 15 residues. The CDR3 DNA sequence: TGTGCCAGCAGGTCAGGGAGTCTTGTAGGTCAGCCCCAGCATTTT. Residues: CASRSGSLVGQPQHF.

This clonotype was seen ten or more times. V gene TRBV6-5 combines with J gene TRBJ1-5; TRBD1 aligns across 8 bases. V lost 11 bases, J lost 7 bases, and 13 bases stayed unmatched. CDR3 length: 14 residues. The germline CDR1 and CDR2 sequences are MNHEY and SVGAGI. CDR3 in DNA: TGTGCCTGCCGTCCAGGGGGCGTAGGACAGCCCCAGCATTTT. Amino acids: CACRPGGVGQPQHF.

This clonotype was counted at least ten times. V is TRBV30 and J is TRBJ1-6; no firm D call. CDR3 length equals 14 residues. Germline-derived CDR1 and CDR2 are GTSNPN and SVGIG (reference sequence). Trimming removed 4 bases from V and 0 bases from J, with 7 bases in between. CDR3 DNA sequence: TGTGCCTGGACGGAAGTCTCCTATAATTCACCCCTCCACTTT. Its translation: CAWTEVSYNSPLHF.

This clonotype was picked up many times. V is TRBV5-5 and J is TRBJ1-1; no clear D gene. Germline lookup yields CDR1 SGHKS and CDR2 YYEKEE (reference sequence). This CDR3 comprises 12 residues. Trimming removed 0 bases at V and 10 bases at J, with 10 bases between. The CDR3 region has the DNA TGTGCCAGCAGCTTGGGTCGGATGGGAGCTTTCTTT. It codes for CASSLGRMGAFF.

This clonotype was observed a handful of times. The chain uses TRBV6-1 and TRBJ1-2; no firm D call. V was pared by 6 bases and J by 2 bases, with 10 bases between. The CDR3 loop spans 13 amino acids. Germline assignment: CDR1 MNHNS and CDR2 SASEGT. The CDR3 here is CASRPDPNYGYTF. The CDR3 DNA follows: TGTGCCAGCAGACCTGACCCGAACTATGGCTACACCTTC.

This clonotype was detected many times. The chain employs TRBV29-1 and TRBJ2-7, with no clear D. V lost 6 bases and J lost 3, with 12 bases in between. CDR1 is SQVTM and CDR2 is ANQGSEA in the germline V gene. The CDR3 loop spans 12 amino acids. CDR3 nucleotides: TGCAGCGTAGGGTGGGTGAACTACGAGCAGTACTTC. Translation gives CSVGWVNYEQYF.

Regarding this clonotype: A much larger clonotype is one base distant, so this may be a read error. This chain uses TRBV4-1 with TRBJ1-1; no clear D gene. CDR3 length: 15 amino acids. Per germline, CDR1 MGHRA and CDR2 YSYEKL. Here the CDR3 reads CASSQPLEENTEACF. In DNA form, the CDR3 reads TGCGCCAGCAGCCAACCCCTGGAGGAGAACACTGAAGCTTGCTTT.

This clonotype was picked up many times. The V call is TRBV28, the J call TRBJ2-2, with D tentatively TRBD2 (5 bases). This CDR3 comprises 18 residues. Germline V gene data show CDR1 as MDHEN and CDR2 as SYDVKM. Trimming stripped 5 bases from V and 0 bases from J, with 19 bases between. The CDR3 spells CASSPYDSGLPNTGELFF. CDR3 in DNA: TGTGCCAGCAGTCCCTACGATTCAGGACTTCCGAACACCGGGGAGCTGTTTTTT. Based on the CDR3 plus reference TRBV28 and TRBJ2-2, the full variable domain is DVKVTQSSRYLVKRTGEKVFLECVQDMDHENMFWYRQDPGLGLRLIYFSYDVKMKEKGDIPEGYSVSREKKERFSLILESASTNQTSMYLCASSPYDSGLPNTGELFFGEGSRLTVL.

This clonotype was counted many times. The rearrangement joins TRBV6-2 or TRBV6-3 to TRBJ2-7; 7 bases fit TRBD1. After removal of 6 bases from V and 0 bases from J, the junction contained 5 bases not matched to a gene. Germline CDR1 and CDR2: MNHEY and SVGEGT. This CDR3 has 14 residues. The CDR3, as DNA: TGTGCCAGCAGGAGACAGGGTGGCTCCTACGAGCAGTACTTC. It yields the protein CASRRQGGSYEQYF.

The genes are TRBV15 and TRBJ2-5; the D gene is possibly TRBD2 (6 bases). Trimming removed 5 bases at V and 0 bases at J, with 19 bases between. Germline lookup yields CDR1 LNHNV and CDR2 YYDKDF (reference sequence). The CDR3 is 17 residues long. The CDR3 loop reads CATSEGRGSIYQETQYF. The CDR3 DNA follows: TGTGCCACCAGCGAGGGGCGGGGCAGTATCTACCAAGAGACCCAGTACTTC.

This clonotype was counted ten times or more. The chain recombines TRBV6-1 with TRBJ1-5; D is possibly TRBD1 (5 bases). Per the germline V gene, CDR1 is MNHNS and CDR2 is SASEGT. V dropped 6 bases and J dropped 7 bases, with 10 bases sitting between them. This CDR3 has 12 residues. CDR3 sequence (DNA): TGTGCCAGCAGCTCAGGGTACCAGCCCCAGCATTTT. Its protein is CASSSGYQPQHF.

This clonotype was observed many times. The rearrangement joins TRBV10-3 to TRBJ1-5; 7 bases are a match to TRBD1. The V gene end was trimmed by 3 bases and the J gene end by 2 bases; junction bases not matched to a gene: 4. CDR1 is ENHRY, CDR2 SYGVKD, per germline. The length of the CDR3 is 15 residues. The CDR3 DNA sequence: TGTGCCATCAGTGAATATGGACAGGGCAATCAGCCCCAGCATTTT. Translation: CAISEYGQGNQPQHF.

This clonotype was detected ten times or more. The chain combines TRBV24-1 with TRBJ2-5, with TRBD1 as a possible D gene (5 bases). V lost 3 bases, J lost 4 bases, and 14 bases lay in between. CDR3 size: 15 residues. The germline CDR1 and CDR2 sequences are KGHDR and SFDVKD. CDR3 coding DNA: TGTGCCACCAGTGATCTAAGGGGCCCGGGAGAGACCCAGTACTTC. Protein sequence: CATSDLRGPGETQYF.

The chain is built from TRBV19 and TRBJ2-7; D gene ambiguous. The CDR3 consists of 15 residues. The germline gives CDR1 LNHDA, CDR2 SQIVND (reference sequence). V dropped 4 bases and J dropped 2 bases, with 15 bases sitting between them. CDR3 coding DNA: TGTGCCAGTAGTACGGAATACACAGAACCCTACGAGCAGTACTTC. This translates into CASSTEYTEPYEQYF.

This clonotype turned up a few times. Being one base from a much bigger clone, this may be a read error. The CDR3 DNA is TGTGCCAGCGATGGACTAGCGGGGGAGACCAAGTACTTC. Translation: CASDGLAGETKYF. This chain links TRBV6-4 with TRBJ2-5; 13 nucleotides line up with TRBD2. CDR1 is MRHNA, CDR2 SNTAGT, per germline. The CDR3 is made up of 13 amino acids.

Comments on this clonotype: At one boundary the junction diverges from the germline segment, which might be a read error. The CDR3 loop is CASSEQENTEACF. The CDR3 nucleotides read TGCGCCAGCAGTGAACAGGAGAACACTGAAGCTTGCTTT. This chain uses TRBV10-2 with TRBJ1-1, with a possible D match to TRBD1 (5 bases). Germline V gene lookup returns CDR1 WSHSY and CDR2 SAAADI. The length of the CDR3 is 13 residues.